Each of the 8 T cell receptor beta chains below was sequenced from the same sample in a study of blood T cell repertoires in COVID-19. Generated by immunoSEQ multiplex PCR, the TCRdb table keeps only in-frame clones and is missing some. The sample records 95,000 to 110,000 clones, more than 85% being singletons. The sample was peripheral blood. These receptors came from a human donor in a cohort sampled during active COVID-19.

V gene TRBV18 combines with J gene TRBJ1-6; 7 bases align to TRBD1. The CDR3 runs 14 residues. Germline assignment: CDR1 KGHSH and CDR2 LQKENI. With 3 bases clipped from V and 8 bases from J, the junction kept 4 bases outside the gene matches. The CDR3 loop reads CASSPGQKDSPLHF. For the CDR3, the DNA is TGTGCCAGCTCACCGGGACAGAAGGATTCACCCCTCCACTTT.

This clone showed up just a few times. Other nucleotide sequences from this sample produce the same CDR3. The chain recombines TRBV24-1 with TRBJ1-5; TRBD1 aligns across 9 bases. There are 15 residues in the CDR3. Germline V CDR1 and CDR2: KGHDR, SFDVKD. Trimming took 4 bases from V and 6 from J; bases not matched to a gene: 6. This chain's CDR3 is CATSETTGGTQPQHF. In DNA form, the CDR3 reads TGTGCCACCAGTGAGACCACAGGGGGCACTCAGCCCCAGCATTTT.

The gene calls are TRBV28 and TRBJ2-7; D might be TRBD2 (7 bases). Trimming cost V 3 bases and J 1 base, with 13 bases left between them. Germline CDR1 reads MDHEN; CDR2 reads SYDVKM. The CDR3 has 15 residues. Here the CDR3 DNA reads TGTGCCAGCAGTTTTCCGGGGGGCGTTTCCTACGAGCAGTACTTC. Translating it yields CASSFPGGVSYEQYF.

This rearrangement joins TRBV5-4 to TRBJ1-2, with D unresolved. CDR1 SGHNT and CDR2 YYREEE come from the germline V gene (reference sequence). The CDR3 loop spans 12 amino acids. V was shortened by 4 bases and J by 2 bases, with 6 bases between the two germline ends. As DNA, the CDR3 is TGTGCCAGCAGCCGCGAGAACTATGGCTACACCTTC. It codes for CASSRENYGYTF.

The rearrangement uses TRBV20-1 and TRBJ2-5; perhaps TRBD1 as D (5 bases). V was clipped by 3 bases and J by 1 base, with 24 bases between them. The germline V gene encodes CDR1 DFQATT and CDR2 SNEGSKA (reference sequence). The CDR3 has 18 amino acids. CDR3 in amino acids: CSASGAFSRNLVQETQYF. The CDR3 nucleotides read TGCAGTGCTAGTGGGGCCTTCTCGCGCAACCTGGTCCAAGAGACCCAGTACTTC.

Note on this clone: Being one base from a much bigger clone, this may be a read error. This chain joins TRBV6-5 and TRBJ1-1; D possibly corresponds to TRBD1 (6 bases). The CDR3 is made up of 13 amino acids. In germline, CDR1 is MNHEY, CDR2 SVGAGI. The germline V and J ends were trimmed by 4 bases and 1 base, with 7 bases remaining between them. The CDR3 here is CASSWTENTEAFF. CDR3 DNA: TGTGCCAGCAGTTGGACAGAGAACACTGAAGCTTTCTTT.

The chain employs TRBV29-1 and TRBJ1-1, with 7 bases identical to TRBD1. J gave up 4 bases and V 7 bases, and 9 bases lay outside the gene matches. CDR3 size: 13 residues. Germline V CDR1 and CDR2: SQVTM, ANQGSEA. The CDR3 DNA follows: TGCAGCGCATCAAGGGGGCCTGGCACTGAAGCTTTCTTT. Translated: CSASRGPGTEAFF.

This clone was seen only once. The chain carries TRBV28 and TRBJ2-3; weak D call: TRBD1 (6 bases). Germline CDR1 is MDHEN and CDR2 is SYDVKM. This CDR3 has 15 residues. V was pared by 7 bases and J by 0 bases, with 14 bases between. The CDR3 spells CASTDRSSSTDTQYF. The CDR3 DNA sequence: TGTGCCAGCACTGACAGGTCCTCTAGCACAGATACGCAGTATTTT.